This is a list of T cell receptor beta chains from one sample in a study of blood T cell repertoires in COVID-19. Clones were sequenced by immunoSEQ multiplex PCR, and TCRdb holds only the in-frame ones, with some missing. The sample gives fewer than 600,000 clones, approximately 92% of which show up once; about 0.91% is in the top ten. Sequencing was performed on peripheral blood. The origin of the receptors is a man aged 18-30 years with COVID-19, enrolled during active disease. The CDR3 runs from the conserved cysteine through the conserved F or W. D genes are given only for firm matches. Clone size appears in some rows only: once, few, many, or a class for an expanded clone.

D gene,V gene,clone size,J gene,CDR3 DNA,CDR3 protein
-,TRBV3-1/TRBV3-2,-,TRBJ2-5,TGTGCCAGCAGCCAGGGCCGAGAGACCCAGTACTTC,CASSQGRETQYF
TRBD1,TRBV19,once,TRBJ2-7,TGTGCCAGTAGTGTAAGGGGACAGGGGGAAGAGCAGTACTTC,CASSVRGQGEEQYF
-,TRBV7-2,few,TRBJ2-7,TGTGCCAGCAGCTCACGGACAGCCTCCTACGAGCAGTACTTC,CASSSRTASYEQYF
-,TRBV10-3,-,TRBJ2-1,TGTGCCACCGAATCAGGGGATACGTACAATGAGCAGTTCTTC,CATESGDTYNEQFF
-,TRBV27,-,TRBJ1-6,TGTGCCAGCGCCCCAGGGAGGTTTTCACCCCTCCACTTT,CASAPGRFSPLHF
-,TRBV7-7,-,TRBJ2-3,TGTGCCAGCAGCCCCGGGCTCAGGGACACAGATACGCAGTATTTT,CASSPGLRDTDTQYF
TRBD1,TRBV29-1,-,TRBJ1-2,TGCAGCGTTGGGGACAGCAATTATGGCTACACCTTC,CSVGDSNYGYTF
TRBD1,TRBV29-1,many,TRBJ1-2,TGCAGCGTTAGTCCGGGACAGGGTGGTGGCTACACCTTC,CSVSPGQGGGYTF
TRBD2,TRBV9,-,TRBJ2-1,TGTGCCAGCAGCGCACTAGCGGGAGGGCAAGATGAGCAGTTCTTC,CASSALAGGQDEQFF
TRBD1,TRBV12-3/TRBV12-4,once,TRBJ1-2,TGTGCCAGCGCCCTTCAGGGGGCGGGTGGCTACACCTTC,CASALQGAGGYTF
TRBD2,TRBV20-1,-,TRBJ2-7,TGCAGTGCTACCGTAACGGGAGGTCAGTACTTC,CSATVTGGQYF
TRBD2,TRBV5-1,-,TRBJ2-2,TGCGCCAGCAGCTTGTCTCGGACTAGCTTCGTCACCGGGGAGCTGTTTTTT,CASSLSRTSFVTGELFF
TRBD1,TRBV6-5,-,TRBJ2-1,TGTGCCAGCAGAGGGGGCCCCTACAATGAGCAGTTCTTC,CASRGGPYNEQFF
TRBD1,TRBV15,-,TRBJ2-2,TGTGCCACCAGCAGAGTGCATACAGGGGGAACCGGGGAGCTGTTTTTT,CATSRVHTGGTGELFF
-,TRBV12-3/TRBV12-4,-,TRBJ2-7,TGTGCCAGCAGTCTGACAGATAACTACGAGCAGTACTTC,CASSLTDNYEQYF
-,TRBV5-4,-,TRBJ2-5,TGTGCCAGCAGCTTAGACAGTCAAGAGACCCAGTACTTC,CASSLDSQETQYF
-,TRBV27,-,TRBJ2-2,TGTGCCAGCACTTTCTACATCGGGGGGGAGCTGTTTTTT,CASTFYIGGELFF